This TCR beta chain was identified during a study of human T cells and chemical hapten exposure. This clonotype turned up a few times. Germline CDR1 LGHNA, CDR2 YSLEER. The CDR3 totals 13 residues. Trimming shortened V by 2 bases and J by 8 bases, and 12 bases separated the two germline ends. This sample's time point: patch test 1, 2 weeks after DPC sensitization. The treatment: therapeutic diphenylcyclopropenone sensitization with weekly scalp DPC. Within the library, unique molecular identifiers were attached to each individual cDNA molecule. In the authors' workflow: Ranging from roughly 23,224 to 690,600, TCR counts per sample had a median value of roughly 96,000. TCRdb ran MiXCR on the RACE reads and lists one entry per CDR3 protein. These V and J calls rely on TCRdb rather than the paper's analysis. In the table there are roughly 120,000 distinct CDR3 sequences, around 10% of which are singletons.

V and J are TRBV4-3 and TRBJ1-1; no clear D. This sample comprised whole blood, obtained in connection with sensitization to the hapten diphenylcyclopropenone (DPC). The origin of this receptor is a woman between 50 and 59 years old with alopecia areata. Some clones in this sample may be carry-over from other donors' samples. CDR3 in DNA: TGCGCCAGCAGCCAATTGGGCAGGATAGAAGCTTTCTTT. Encoded protein: CASSQLGRIEAFF.